The 14 T cell receptor beta chains in this list originate from one sample, sequenced in a study of neoadjuvant nivolumab and ipilimumab in lung cancer. Generated by immunoSEQ multiplex PCR, the TCRdb table keeps only in-frame clones and is missing some. The sample includes just under 10,000 clones, approximately 85% of them seen just once. This sample comprised peripheral blood, obtained before neoadjuvant nivolumab, alone or with ipilimumab. The receptors come from an adult with non-small cell lung cancer.

The chain couples TRBV5-4 to TRBJ2-3, with D unclear. Germline loops: CDR1 SGHNT, CDR2 YYREEE (reference sequence). V was trimmed by 2 bases and J by 5 bases, leaving 3 bases between them. This CDR3 contains 11 residues. The CDR3 is CASSFGDTQYF. In DNA form, the CDR3 reads TGTGCCAGCAGCTTTGGAGATACGCAGTATTTT.

The chain joins TRBV5-1 to TRBJ1-3; 8 bases are shared with TRBD1. The ends lost 4 bases at V and 2 bases at J; junction bases unmatched: 5. The CDR3 loop spans 15 amino acids. CDR1 and CDR2 (germline): SGHRS, YFSETQ. The CDR3 loop is CASSAVTGAGNTIYF. For the CDR3, the DNA is TGCGCCAGCAGCGCGGTGACAGGGGCTGGAAACACCATATATTTT.

V and J are TRBV9 and TRBJ2-5; 7 nucleotides match TRBD1. V dropped 4 bases and J dropped 2; count of bases not matched to a gene: 11. CDR1 is SGDLS, CDR2 YYNGEE, per germline. This CDR3 has 16 amino acids. CDR3 protein: CASSLFSGTEQETQYF. The CDR3 nucleotides read TGTGCCAGCAGCCTTTTTTCCGGGACAGAGCAAGAGACCCAGTACTTC.

The V and J genes are TRBV5-1 and TRBJ2-3, with 10 bases aligning to TRBD2. Trimming at V came to 5 bases and at J to 0 bases, leaving 6 bases not matched to a gene. Germline loops: CDR1 SGHRS, CDR2 YFSETQ. There are 16 residues in the CDR3. The CDR3 DNA follows: TGCGCCAGCAGATCTGGACTAGCGGAGAGCACAGATACGCAGTATTTT. Amino acids: CASRSGLAESTDTQYF. Based on the CDR3 plus reference TRBV5-1 and TRBJ2-3, the full variable domain is KAGVTQTPRYLIKTRGQQVTLSCSPISGHRSVSWYQQTPGQGLQFLFEYFSETQRNKGNFPGRFSGRQFSNSRSEMNVSTLELGDSALYLCASRSGLAESTDTQYFGPGTRLTVL.

The rearrangement joins TRBV7-9 to TRBJ2-7; 10 bases are a match to TRBD2. Germline CDR1 reads SEHNR; CDR2 reads FQNEAQ (reference sequence). Trimming took 1 base from V and 0 from J; bases not matched to a gene: 9. The CDR3 extends over 18 amino acids. As DNA, the CDR3 is TGTGCCAGCAGCTTAGGGGATGTAGCGGGGGGCCGCTCCTACGAGCAGTACTTC. Its translation is CASSLGDVAGGRSYEQYF.

The V gene is TRBV5-4, the J gene TRBJ2-7; TRBD1 is a possible D gene (6 bases). V was clipped by 0 bases and J by 3 bases, with 10 bases between them. The CDR3 spans 14 residues. CDR1 is SGHNT, CDR2 YYREEE, per germline (reference sequence). CDR3 DNA: TGTGCCAGCAGCTTGGGGCAGGGGTTCTACGAGCAGTACTTC. Translating gives CASSLGQGFYEQYF.

This clone was counted between two and nine times. V is TRBV5-6 and J is TRBJ2-7, with D perhaps matching TRBD1 or TRBD2 (5 bases each). This CDR3 is 14 amino acids long. V lost 2 bases, J lost 2 bases, and 11 bases lay in between. Per the germline V gene, CDR1 is SGHDT and CDR2 is YYEEEE. The CDR3 sequence: CASSFGGSPYEQYF. DNA for the CDR3: TGTGCCAGCAGCTTTGGGGGATCCCCCTACGAGCAGTACTTC.

This chain links TRBV5-1 with TRBJ1-1; maybe TRBD1 (5 bases). V was pared by 4 bases and J by 4 bases, with 20 bases between. The CDR3 runs to 16 residues. Germline-derived CDR1 and CDR2 are SGHRS and YFSETQ. The CDR3 reads CASSRPQGASSTEAFF. The CDR3 DNA follows: TGCGCCAGCAGCCGCCCGCAGGGAGCGAGTAGCACTGAAGCTTTCTTT.

The CDR3 is CASPSRDRGIEAFF. The CDR3 coding sequence is TGTGCCAGCCCGTCCCGGGACAGGGGAATTGAAGCTTTCTTT. The chain has TRBV19 and TRBJ1-1, with 10 nucleotides matching TRBD1. Per germline, CDR1 LNHDA and CDR2 SQIVND (reference sequence). With 9 bases clipped from V and 7 bases from J, the junction kept 11 bases outside the gene matches. This CDR3 spans 14 amino acids. Drawing the rest from reference TRBV19 and TRBJ1-1, the complete variable domain is DGGITQSPKYLFRKEGQNVTLSCEQNLNHDAMYWYRQDPGQGLRLIYYSQIVNDFQKGDIAEGYSVSREKKESFPLTVTSAQKNPTAFYLCASPSRDRGIEAFFGQGTRLTVV.

The chain has TRBV5-1 and TRBJ1-5; D remains ambiguous. Germline-derived CDR1 and CDR2 are SGHRS and YFSETQ. The CDR3 loop spans 13 amino acids. V was clipped by 4 bases and J by 6 bases, with 11 bases between them. The CDR3 coding sequence is TGCGCCAGCAGCCGGGTACAAGGTCAGCCCCAGCATTTT. This translates into CASSRVQGQPQHF.

The chain couples TRBV6-5 to TRBJ2-7; 9 bases agree with TRBD2. The CDR3 is made up of 14 amino acids. V was pared by 2 bases and J by 5 bases, with 4 bases of the junction left unmatched. Looked up from germline, CDR1 is MNHEY and CDR2 is SVGAGI. CDR3 sequence reads: CASSYAGGRDEQYF. The CDR3 bases are TGTGCCAGCAGTTACGCGGGGGGGAGGGACGAGCAGTACTTC.

V usage is TRBV28 and J usage is TRBJ2-3, with D tentatively TRBD2 (5 bases). The CDR3 length is 16 residues. CDR1 is MDHEN and CDR2 is SYDVKM in the germline V gene. V was pared by 4 bases and J by 0 bases, with 14 bases between. The CDR3 loop reads CASSSPGSASTDTQYF. The CDR3 DNA sequence: TGTGCCAGCAGTTCGCCTGGGAGCGCTAGCACAGATACGCAGTATTTT.

The CDR3 region has the DNA TGTGCCAGCAGCTTGGAGGGTAGCGGGAGCTATCTCTACGAGCAGTACTTC. As protein: CASSLEGSGSYLYEQYF. This chain links TRBV5-5 with TRBJ2-7, with 9 bases lining up with TRBD2. The length of the CDR3 is 17 residues. Trimming cost V 0 bases and J 3 bases; bases outside gene matches: 10. Germline-derived CDR1 and CDR2 are SGHKS and YYEKEE (reference sequence).

The chain has TRBV5-6 and TRBJ1-2; D unresolved. The CDR3 extends over 14 amino acids. Germline CDR1 is SGHDT and CDR2 is YYEEEE. Trimming shortened V by 2 bases and J by 6 bases, and 14 bases separated the two germline ends. In nucleotides, the CDR3 is TGTGCCAGCAGCTTTACAACCCTCGGGGATGGCTACACCTTC. This translates into CASSFTTLGDGYTF.